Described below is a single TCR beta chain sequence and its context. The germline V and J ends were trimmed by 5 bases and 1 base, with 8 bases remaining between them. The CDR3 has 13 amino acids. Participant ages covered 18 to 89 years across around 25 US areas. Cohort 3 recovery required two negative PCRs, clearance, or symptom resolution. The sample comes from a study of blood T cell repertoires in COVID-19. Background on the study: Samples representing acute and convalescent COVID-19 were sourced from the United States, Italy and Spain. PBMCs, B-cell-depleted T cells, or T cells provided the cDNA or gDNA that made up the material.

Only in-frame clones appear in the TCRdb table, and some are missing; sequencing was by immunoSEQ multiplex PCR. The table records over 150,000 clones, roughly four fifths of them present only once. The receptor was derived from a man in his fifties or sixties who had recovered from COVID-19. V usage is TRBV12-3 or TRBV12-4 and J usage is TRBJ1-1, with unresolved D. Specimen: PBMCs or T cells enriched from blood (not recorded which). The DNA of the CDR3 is TGTGCCAGCAGTGATAGAAAGAACACTGAAGCTTTCTTT. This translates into CASSDRKNTEAFF.